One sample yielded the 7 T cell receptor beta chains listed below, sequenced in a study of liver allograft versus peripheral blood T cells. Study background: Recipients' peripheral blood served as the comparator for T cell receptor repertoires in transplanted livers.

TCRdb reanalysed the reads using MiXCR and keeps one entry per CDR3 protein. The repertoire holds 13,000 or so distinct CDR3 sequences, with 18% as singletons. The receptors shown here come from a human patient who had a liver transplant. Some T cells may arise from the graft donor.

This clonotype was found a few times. The CDR3 sequence is CASSVGGPRTEAFF. The CDR3 bases are TGTGCCAGCAGCGTAGGGGGCCCACGGACTGAAGCTTTCTTT. The chain couples TRBV9 to TRBJ1-1; possibly TRBD1 for D (5 bases). Germline CDR1 and CDR2: SGDLS and YYNGEE. Trimming took off 0 bases at V and 5 bases at J, with 11 bases between the two ends. CDR3 size: 14 residues.

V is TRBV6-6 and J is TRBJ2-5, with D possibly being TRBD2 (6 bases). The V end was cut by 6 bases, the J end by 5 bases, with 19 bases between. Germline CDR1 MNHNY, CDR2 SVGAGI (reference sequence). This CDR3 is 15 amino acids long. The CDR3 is CASSGGASIGETQYF. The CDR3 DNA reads TGTGCCAGCAGCGGCGGGGCTAGCATCGGGGAGACCCAGTACTTC.

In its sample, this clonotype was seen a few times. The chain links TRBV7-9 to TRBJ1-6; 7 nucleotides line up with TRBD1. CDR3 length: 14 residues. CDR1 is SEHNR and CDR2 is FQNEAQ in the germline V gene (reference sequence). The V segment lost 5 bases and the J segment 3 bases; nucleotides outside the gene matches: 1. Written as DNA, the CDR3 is TGTGCCAGCAGCACAGGGGACTATAATTCACCCCTCCACTTT. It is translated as CASSTGDYNSPLHF. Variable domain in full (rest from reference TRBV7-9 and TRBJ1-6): DTGVSQNPRHKITKRGQNVTFRCDPISEHNRLYWYRQTLGQGPEFLTYFQNEAQLEKSRLLSDRFSAERPKGSFSTLEIQRTEQGDSAMYLCASSTGDYNSPLHFGNGTRLTVT.

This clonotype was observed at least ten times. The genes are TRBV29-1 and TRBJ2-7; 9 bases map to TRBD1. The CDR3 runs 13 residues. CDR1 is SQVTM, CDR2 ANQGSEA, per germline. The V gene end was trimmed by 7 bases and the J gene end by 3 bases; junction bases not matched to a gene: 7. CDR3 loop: CSGKGQGVYEQYF. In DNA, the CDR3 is TGCAGCGGCAAGGGACAGGGCGTCTACGAGCAGTACTTC.

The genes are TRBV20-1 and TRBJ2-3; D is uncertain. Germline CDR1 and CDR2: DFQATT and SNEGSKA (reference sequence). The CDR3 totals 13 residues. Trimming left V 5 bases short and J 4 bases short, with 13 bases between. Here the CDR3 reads CSAENPRSDTQYF. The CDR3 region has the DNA TGCAGTGCTGAAAACCCCAGGTCAGATACGCAGTATTTT.

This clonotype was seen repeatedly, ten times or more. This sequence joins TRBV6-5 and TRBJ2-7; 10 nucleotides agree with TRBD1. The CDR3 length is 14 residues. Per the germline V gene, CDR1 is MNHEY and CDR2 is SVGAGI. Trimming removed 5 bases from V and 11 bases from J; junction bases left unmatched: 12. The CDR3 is CASSKWDRGTVEYF. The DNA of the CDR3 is TGTGCCAGCAGTAAGTGGGACAGGGGTACGGTCGAGTACTTC.

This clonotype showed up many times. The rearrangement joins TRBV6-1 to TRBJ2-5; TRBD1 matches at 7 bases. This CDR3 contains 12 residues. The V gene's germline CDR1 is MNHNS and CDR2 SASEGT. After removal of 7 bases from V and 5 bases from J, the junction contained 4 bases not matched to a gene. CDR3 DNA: TGTGCCAGCATAAGGGGGCGGGAGACCCAGTACTTC. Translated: CASIRGRETQYF.